The present entry profiles one TCR beta chain with its context. The sample holds one count of this clone. The clone's antigen remains unknown. No much larger clone is present one base from it, and per-base qualities are unavailable. Preparation of the library involved the immunoSEQ multiplex PCR assay. The multiplex PCR relied on a mix of 60 forward primers for TCR Vbeta segments and 13 reverse primers for TCR Jbeta segments. The CDR3 region of rearranged TCR beta genes was amplified from genomic DNA with a multiplex PCR assay. The amplified TCR beta libraries were sequenced on the Illumina HiSeq System as 87-base-pair reads. As for the original processing: Across the roughly 640 repertoires, a later analysis counted around 80 million unique TCR beta chains, 9 million to 14 million of which were shared by at least two donors. A nearest-neighbor algorithm error-corrected the raw reads and collapsed the reads into unique sequences, merging closely related sequences to remove PCR and sequencing errors. CDR3 sequences were aligned to IMGT reference sequences to assign V, D and J gene segments. For a sequence to be retained, a match of at least six nucleotides was required to both a V gene segment and a J gene segment. A rearrangement counted as productive if the CDR3 had no stop codons and remained in frame with V and J, and every other rearrangement counted as non-productive. CDR3 was defined by IMGT convention, running from the second conserved V-encoded cysteine to the conserved J-encoded phenylalanine. In an earlier analysis of 500 to 650 of the donors, sequences lacking an unambiguous match to a single V gene segment were excluded. An earlier analysis of several hundred of the donors called V segments functional above 56.7% productive rearrangements and segregating when the between-donor standard deviation exceeded 5%. To diagnose cytomegalovirus status from the catalog of TCR beta chain sequences, a statistical classification framework was built. A later analysis assigned V and J genes by comparing TCR nucleotide sequences with IMGT/GENE-DB human TR gene sequences. A later analysis assigned CDR3 sequences and most-parsimonious VDJ recombination scenarios with the TCRdist pipeline. In a later analysis, each TCR beta chain was defined by its CDR3 amino acid sequence together with its V-gene family, and reads lacking a unique V-gene family were excluded. As a way to deal with suspected cross-contamination and a sequencing artifact, a later analysis dropped under 600 nucleotide sequences that were highly shared and had low generation probability. A later analysis calculated a clonal expansion index for each public chain from normalized within-repertoire ranks of inferred template counts. In a later analysis, generation probabilities were computed with a VDJ recombination model fitted to out-of-frame rearrangements, and the resulting probabilities were checked against IGoR. In a later analysis, TCR-TCR, TCR-HLA and TCR-CMV co-occurrence was scored with hypergeometric tests, and a repertoire-size bias correction was applied to TCR pairs. In a later analysis, false discovery rates were estimated by permuting HLA or CMV assignments 20 times. In a later analysis, co-occurring TCRs were grouped using DBSCAN, with TCRdist sequence similarity added in when clustering inside HLA-allele-positive subsets. Co-occurrence clustering excluded repertoires with fewer than 30,000 or more than 120,000 public chains, plus five with anomalous nucleotide sharing. TCRdb stores this immuneACCESS table with in-frame sequences only. Part of the clones is absent; in the studies checked, under half of the shortfall reflects unresolved V genes, and no reason is known for the rest. For V, J and clone size, that table is used; D and trimming come from the DNA. This sample has roughly 120,000 clones in its table, and over 60% of those were observed once. About 13% of the sample comes from the top ten.

The cohort consisted of 650 to 850 healthy bone marrow donors. All cohort members were sampled while nominally healthy, although unrecorded immune exposures were likely present. The donor was CMV seropositive and was included in the group of 250 to 300 seropositive cohort members. Each donor provided a peripheral blood sample, and peripheral blood mononuclear cells were used for TCR beta sequencing. The Qiagen DNeasy Blood Extraction Kit was used to extract genomic DNA from the blood cell samples. From the cysteine through the phenylalanine, the CDR3 covers 13 amino acids. The read is trimmed to its CDR3 DNA, 39 bases read in frame from base 1. V and J are truncated by 4 bases and 4 bases respectively, leaving an intervening sequence of 13 bases. The germline V gene encodes CDR1 SQVTM and CDR2 ANQGSEA. The sample is drawn from a study of cytomegalovirus exposure and HLA in healthy donors (dated by TCRdb to the late 2010s). Background for the entire study: An earlier analysis of about 530 of the donors reported under 300 Gb of sequence data and 100 million to 120 million unique TCR beta sequences obtained from around 180 million T cells. About 300 gigabases of sequencing data and around 88 million unique TCR sequences made up an early release that covered fewer than 650 HLA-typed donors. Of the approximately 400 genotyped donors, over 70% fell in the genetic ancestry cluster associated with self-reported Caucasian donors. The study aimed to test whether signatures of past pathogen exposure could be identified by cataloging public T cell receptors. The study profiled the T cell repertoires of under 700 subjects by immunosequencing and related them to cytomegalovirus serostatus. Besides the first cohort of approximately 710 subjects, a separate validation cohort made up of about 120 different subjects was used. To predict cytomegalovirus infection status, the study brought together high-throughput TCR immunosequencing, statistical association of individual TCRs with disease status, and machine learning. A later analysis re-analyzed previously published TCR beta repertoires from about 730 donors and added high-resolution HLA genotyping to study TCR occurrence patterns. In the later analysis, no new phenotypic data were used to find candidate immune exposures; instead, reliance was placed on TCR beta sequences and their occurrence across donors. To decide whether each TCR beta V gene segment behaved as functional or pseudogenic, an earlier analysis of several hundred of the donors relied on high-throughput TCR beta sequencing. Donor age, sex, ethnicity and CMV serostatus were collected together with the repertoire data. Genome-wide SNP genotypes for about 65% of the roughly 700 donors were used in a later genetic analysis, which treated that subset as a discovery cohort. All discovery cohort repertoires had been generated using a single sequencing platform. HLA typing included class I and class II loci at four-digit resolution. Typing coverage varied by locus: about 620-640 donors for A, B, C, DRB1 and DQB1; roughly 520 for DQA1; over 600 for DPA1; 450 to 480 for DPB1. Five DR-DQ haplotypes were treated as single units for association and clustering because of strong linkage in the cohort. Among roughly 400 genotyped donors of the cohort, an average of roughly 230,000 unique TCR beta nucleotide sequences was sequenced per donor, of which about 18% were non-productive.

The investigation overall reported the following: A later genetic analysis reported fewer N-insertions in productive TCRs among donors in an Asian-associated ancestry cluster than the approximately 670-donor mean. Several of the top co-occurrence clusters appeared to be linked to parvovirus B19, influenza, CMV and Epstein-Barr virus, according to a later analysis. Three of the identified cytomegalovirus-associated TCR beta chains were confirmed in vitro to be specific for cytomegalovirus antigens. A total of 150 to 200 TCR beta chains were listed by the study as associated with cytomegalovirus. Across donors, most TCR sequences were observed very rarely, whereas some public TCRs were present in many individuals. An earlier analysis of approximately 500 of the donors showed that most TCR beta V segments appeared in productive rearrangements either about 87% or about 30% of the time, which broadly matched IMGT annotations. According to a later analysis, TCR association rates differed among HLA loci, with DRB1 alleles showing the most associated TCRs and HLA-C alleles showing the fewest. In a later analysis, HLA-associated TCR beta chains showed more clonal expansion and lower generation probabilities than non-associated chains that were equally common. Linkage disequilibrium might explain the correlated functional status among segregating V segments, but an unknown experimental factor could not be excluded. Assigning TCR associations to individual alleles was difficult when HLA alleles, especially DR and DQ, strongly co-occurred. Only TCR beta chains were sequenced in this cohort, and the absence of alpha or paired-chain data limited detectable features. Immune exposure information for the cohort was limited to CMV serostatus. The sequencing pipeline was judged likely to have produced a cluster of highly shared sequence variants as a technical artifact. A further reported finding was that TCR beta sequences accurately predicted the HLA-A and HLA-B alleles for most subjects in the first cohort. In a later genetic analysis, a missense DCLRE1C variant was associated with V-gene and J-gene trimming of TCR beta chains, and the association was replicated in an independent cohort. Because counts were too low, about 15 rarely observed V segments, including chromosome 9 orphons, were left out of the earlier analysis of 500 to 750 of the donors. According to the authors, the approach could potentially be generalized to other disease states and immunological phenotypes. The classifier was reported to diagnose cytomegalovirus status with high specificity and sensitivity in both the original cohort and the validation cohort. Some IMGT-functional V segments, including TRBV6-2 and TRBV6-3, could not be distinguished by the 87-base-pair reads and were therefore excluded. In a later analysis, 16,951 TCR beta sequences were associated with specific HLA alleles at a false discovery rate of 0.05. According to a later analysis, most CMV-associated TCR beta chains appeared to be HLA-restricted, and the HLA associations seemed to be driven largely by CMV exposure. Because some donors lacked HLA typing at each locus, the association tests relied only on the typed subset. The presence/absence analyses assumed that sequencing depth was roughly uniform across donors, and that assumption may not be true.

The sequence is built from TRBV29-1 and TRBJ2-5, with the D segment identity uncertain. The sequenced sample consisted of PBMCs. This receptor was identified in a woman in her sixties in good health and CMV-seropositive. The nucleotide sequence is given as TGCAGCGTTGTCTCTCCGCCGGGAGAGACCCAGTACTTC. This is translated as CSVVSPPGETQYF.